These 14 T cell receptor beta chains originate from one sample sequenced in a study of blood T cell repertoires in COVID-19. Clones were sequenced by immunoSEQ multiplex PCR, and TCRdb holds only the in-frame ones, with some missing. The profile shows 150,000 or so clones, 87% of them singletons. The sequencing input was peripheral blood. The receptors shown here come from an elderly man with acute or convalescent COVID-19.

The rearrangement uses TRBV18 and TRBJ2-1; D is ambiguous. V lost 4 bases and J lost 4, with 14 bases in between. Germline CDR1 is KGHSH and CDR2 is LQKENI. The CDR3 runs to 15 residues. The CDR3 region has the DNA TGTGCCAGCTCACGAGGAGCTTCGGTATACAATGAGCAGTTCTTC. It yields the protein CASSRGASVYNEQFF.

The CDR3 is CASSTWDRGKNIQYF. The CDR3 DNA follows: TGTGCCAGCAGCACCTGGGACAGGGGGAAAAACATTCAGTACTTC. The rearrangement joins TRBV5-4 to TRBJ2-4, with 11 bases fitting TRBD1. The CDR3 consists of 15 residues. CDR1 is SGHNT and CDR2 is YYREEE in the germline V gene (reference sequence). With 4 bases clipped from V and 4 bases from J, the junction kept 4 bases outside the gene matches.

The V and J genes are TRBV4-1 and TRBJ1-2; D ambiguous. V shed 0 bases and J shed 3 bases, with 17 bases lying between them. Germline CDR1 and CDR2: MGHRA and YSYEKL. This CDR3 comprises 17 residues. CDR3 sequence (DNA): TGCGCCAGCAGCCAAGAAGGGAGCCCTAAATCCCACTATGGCTACACCTTC. This encodes CASSQEGSPKSHYGYTF.

The rearrangement uses TRBV29-1 and TRBJ2-3; a weak D match, TRBD1 (6 bases). Germline V CDR1 and CDR2: SQVTM, ANQGSEA. Trimming cost V 7 bases and J 2 bases, with 22 bases left between them. The CDR3 totals 16 residues. The CDR3 here is CSGDQRMGAVTDTQYF. CDR3 DNA: TGCAGCGGCGATCAAAGAATGGGGGCCGTCACAGATACGCAGTATTTT.

This clone was recorded only once. The CDR3 sequence: CASSPETGGRVNGYTF. As DNA, the CDR3 is TGTGCCAGCAGCCCCGAGACAGGGGGACGGGTGAATGGCTACACCTTC. The chain couples TRBV7-9 to TRBJ1-2, with 9 nucleotides matching TRBD1. The CDR3 covers 16 residues. V gave up 5 bases and J gave up 6 bases; unmatched junction bases: 13. Looked up from germline, CDR1 is SEHNR and CDR2 is FQNEAQ (reference sequence).

The V and J genes are TRBV7-2 and TRBJ1-1, with D perhaps TRBD1 (6 bases). CDR3 size: 14 residues. V lost 3 bases, J lost 1 base, and 9 bases lay in between. CDR1 is SGHTA, CDR2 FQGNSA, per germline. This chain's CDR3 is CASSFGQKNTEAFF. CDR3 nucleotide sequence: TGTGCCAGCAGCTTCGGACAGAAGAACACTGAAGCTTTCTTT.

CDR3 residues: CASRALETQYF. In DNA, the CDR3 is TGTGCCAGCAGGGCCCTGGAGACCCAGTACTTC. The genes are TRBV6-5 and TRBJ2-5; D gene uncertain. From germline, CDR1 is MNHEY and CDR2 SVGAGI. The CDR3 totals 11 residues. Deletions cut 6 bases from V and 5 bases from J, with 7 bases between.

This chain links TRBV10-3 with TRBJ2-7; the D is unclear. CDR3 length equals 15 residues. V was trimmed by 6 bases and J by 1 base, leaving 16 bases between them. CDR1 is ENHRY, CDR2 SYGVKD, per germline. CDR3 in DNA: TGTGCCATCAGCATTTCGGTTACTGCATCCTACGAGCAGTACTTC. This sequence encodes CAISISVTASYEQYF.

V usage is TRBV7-3 and J usage is TRBJ2-7; 9 bases agree with TRBD2. The CDR3 covers 17 residues. Germline V gene lookup returns CDR1 SGHTA and CDR2 FQGTGA. Trimming removed 3 bases from V and 0 bases from J; junction bases left unmatched: 9. The CDR3, as DNA: TGTGCCAGCAGCTTGACCCCAGCGGGAGGAAACTCCTACGAGCAGTACTTC. Translation gives CASSLTPAGGNSYEQYF.

The V gene is TRBV5-1, the J gene TRBJ1-6; 7 bases are a match to TRBD1. Germline lookup yields CDR1 SGHRS and CDR2 YFSETQ. This CDR3 is 17 amino acids long. V trimming: 0 bases; J trimming: 7 bases; junction bases outside the gene matches: 10. The CDR3 DNA reads TGCGCCAGCAGCTTGGGAACAGGGGTTTCAGCGAATTCACCCCTCCACTTT. This translates into CASSLGTGVSANSPLHF.

The count of this clone is one. The chain joins TRBV2 to TRBJ2-3; D unclear. The germline CDR1 and CDR2 sequences are SNHLY and FYNNEI. The V and J ends lost 4 bases and 4 bases respectively, with 15 bases between them. The CDR3 is 15 amino acids. DNA of the CDR3: TGTGCCAGCAGTGCGACTCAAAAAGGCGCAGATACGCAGTATTTT. Its protein product is CASSATQKGADTQYF.

The chain combines TRBV2 with TRBJ2-5, with D possibly matching TRBD1 (6 bases). This CDR3 has 13 amino acids. Between the trimmed V and J ends, which lost 6 bases and 5 bases, there was a span of 13 bases. Germline V gene sequence: CDR1 SNHLY, CDR2 FYNNEI. CDR3 nucleotide sequence: TGTGCCAGCAGAGGACAGACTGGGGAGACCCAGTACTTC. This encodes CASRGQTGETQYF.

This sequence joins TRBV19 and TRBJ1-4; 11 nucleotides line up with TRBD1. Germline assignment: CDR1 LNHDA and CDR2 SQIVND (reference sequence). The CDR3 consists of 19 residues. V was pared by 2 bases and J by 6 bases, with 14 bases of the junction left unmatched. Here the CDR3 reads CASSIYHHRGQGEDEKLFF. Here the CDR3 DNA reads TGTGCCAGTAGTATATACCACCATCGGGGACAGGGGGAGGATGAAAAACTGTTTTTT.

The chain uses TRBV5-1 and TRBJ2-7, with TRBD2 as a possible D gene (6 bases). CDR1 and CDR2 from the germline V gene are SGHRS and YFSETQ. The CDR3 spans 16 residues. Trimming cost V 4 bases and J 0 bases, with 17 bases left between them. The CDR3 region has the DNA TGCGCCAGCAGCACGGGGGACTGGAGGAGCTCCTACGAGCAGTACTTC. This gives the protein CASSTGDWRSSYEQYF.